This T cell receptor (beta chain) appears in the sequencing data of a study of blood T cell repertoires in COVID-19. V was clipped by 3 bases and J by 7 bases, with 4 bases between them. The length of the CDR3 is 11 residues. Profiling relied on immunoSEQ multiplex PCR, and the TCRdb table lists in-frame clones only, not all of them. The table has roughly 200,000 clones, approximately 80% seen once. The rearrangement links TRBV12-3 or TRBV12-4 to TRBJ2-4, with D uncertain. The clonotype comes from a human donor in a cohort sampled during active COVID-19. What was sequenced was peripheral blood. The CDR3 sequence is CASSFGNIQYF. In DNA, the CDR3 is TGTGCCAGCAGTTTTGGCAACATTCAGTACTTC.